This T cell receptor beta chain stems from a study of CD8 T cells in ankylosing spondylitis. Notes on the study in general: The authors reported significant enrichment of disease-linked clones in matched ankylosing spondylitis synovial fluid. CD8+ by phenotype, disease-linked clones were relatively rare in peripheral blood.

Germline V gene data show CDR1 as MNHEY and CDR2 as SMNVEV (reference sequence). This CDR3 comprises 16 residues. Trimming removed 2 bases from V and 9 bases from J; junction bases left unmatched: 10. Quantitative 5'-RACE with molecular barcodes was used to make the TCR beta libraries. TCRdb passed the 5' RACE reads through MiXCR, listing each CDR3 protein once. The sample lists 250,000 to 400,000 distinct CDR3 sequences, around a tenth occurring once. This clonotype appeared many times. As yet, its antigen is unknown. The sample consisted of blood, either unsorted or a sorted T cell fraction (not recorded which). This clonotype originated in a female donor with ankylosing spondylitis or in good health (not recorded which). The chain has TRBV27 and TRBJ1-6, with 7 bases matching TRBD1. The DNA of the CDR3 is TGTGCCAGCAGTTTAGGAACAGGGGCTTATGGTTCACCCCTCCACTTT. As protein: CASSLGTGAYGSPLHF.